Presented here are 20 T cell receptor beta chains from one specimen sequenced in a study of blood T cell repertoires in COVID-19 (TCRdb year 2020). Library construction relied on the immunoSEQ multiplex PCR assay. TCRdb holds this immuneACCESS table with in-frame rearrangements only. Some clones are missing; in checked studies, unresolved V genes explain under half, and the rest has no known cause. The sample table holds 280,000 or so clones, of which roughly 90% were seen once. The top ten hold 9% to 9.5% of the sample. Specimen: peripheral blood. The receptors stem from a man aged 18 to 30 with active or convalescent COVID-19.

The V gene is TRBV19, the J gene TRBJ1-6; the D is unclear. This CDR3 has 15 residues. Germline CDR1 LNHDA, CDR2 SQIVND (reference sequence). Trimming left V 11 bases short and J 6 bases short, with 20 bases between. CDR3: CASKVAGLGNSPLHF. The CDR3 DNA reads TGTGCCTCGAAAGTCGCTGGGCTGGGTAATTCACCCCTCCACTTT.

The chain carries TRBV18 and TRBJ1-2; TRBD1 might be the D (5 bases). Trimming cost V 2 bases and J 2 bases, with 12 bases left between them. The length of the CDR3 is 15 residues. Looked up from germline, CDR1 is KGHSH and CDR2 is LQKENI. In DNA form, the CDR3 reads TGTGCCAGCTCACCATCGCCAGGGCCCAACTATGGCTACACCTTC. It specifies CASSPSPGPNYGYTF.

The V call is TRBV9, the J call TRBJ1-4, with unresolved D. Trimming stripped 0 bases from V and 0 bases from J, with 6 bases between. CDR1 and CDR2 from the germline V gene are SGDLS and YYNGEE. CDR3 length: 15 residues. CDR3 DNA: TGTGCCAGCAGCGTAGGTGCAGCAACTAATGAAAAACTGTTTTTT. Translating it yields CASSVGAATNEKLFF. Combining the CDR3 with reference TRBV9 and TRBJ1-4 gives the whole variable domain DSGVTQTPKHLITATGQRVTLRCSPRSGDLSVYWYQQSLDQGLQFLIQYYNGEERAKGNILERFSAQQFPDLHSELNLSSLELGDSALYFCASSVGAATNEKLFFGSGTQLSVL.

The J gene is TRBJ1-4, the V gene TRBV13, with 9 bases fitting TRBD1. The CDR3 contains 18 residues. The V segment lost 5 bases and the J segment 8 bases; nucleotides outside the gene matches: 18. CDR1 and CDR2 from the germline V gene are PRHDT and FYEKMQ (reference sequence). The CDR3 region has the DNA TGTGCCAGCAGCCCTTCGGACAGGGGTGGATTTACTTGGGAAAAACTGTTTTTT. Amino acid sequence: CASSPSDRGGFTWEKLFF.

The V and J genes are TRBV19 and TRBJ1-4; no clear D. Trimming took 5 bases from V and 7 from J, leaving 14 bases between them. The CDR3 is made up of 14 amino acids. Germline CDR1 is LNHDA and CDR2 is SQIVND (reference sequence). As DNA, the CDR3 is TGTGCCAGTAGTCATTGGCAGTATGGTGAAAAACTGTTTTTT. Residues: CASSHWQYGEKLFF.

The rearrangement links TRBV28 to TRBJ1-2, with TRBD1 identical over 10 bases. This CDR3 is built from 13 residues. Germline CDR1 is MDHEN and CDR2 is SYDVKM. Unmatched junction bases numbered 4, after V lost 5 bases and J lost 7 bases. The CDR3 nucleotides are TGTGCCAGCAGTCAAGGGACAGGGGTTGGCTACACCTTC. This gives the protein CASSQGTGVGYTF.

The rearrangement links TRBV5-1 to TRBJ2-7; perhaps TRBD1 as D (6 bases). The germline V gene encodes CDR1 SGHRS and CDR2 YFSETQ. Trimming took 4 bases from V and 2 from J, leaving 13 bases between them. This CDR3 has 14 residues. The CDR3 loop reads CASSVPDSTYEQYF. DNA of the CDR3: TGCGCCAGCAGCGTACCGGACAGTACCTACGAGCAGTACTTC. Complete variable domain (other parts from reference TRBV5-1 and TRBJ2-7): KAGVTQTPRYLIKTRGQQVTLSCSPISGHRSVSWYQQTPGQGLQFLFEYFSETQRNKGNFPGRFSGRQFSNSRSEMNVSTLELGDSALYLCASSVPDSTYEQYFGPGTRLTVT.

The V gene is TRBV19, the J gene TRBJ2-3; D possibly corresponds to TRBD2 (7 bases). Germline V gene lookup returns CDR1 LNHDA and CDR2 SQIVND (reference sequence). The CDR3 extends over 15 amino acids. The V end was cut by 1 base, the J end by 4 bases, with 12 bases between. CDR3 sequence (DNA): TGTGCCAGTAGTATAGGGGGGGGCCTCGCAGATACGCAGTATTTT. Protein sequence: CASSIGGGLADTQYF.

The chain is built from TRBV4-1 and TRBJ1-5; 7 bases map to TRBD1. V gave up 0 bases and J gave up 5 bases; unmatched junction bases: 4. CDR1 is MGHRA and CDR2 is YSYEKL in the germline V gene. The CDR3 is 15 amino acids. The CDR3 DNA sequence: TGCGCCAGCAGCCAAGAAGGACAGGCTGATCAGCCCCAGCATTTT. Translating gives CASSQEGQADQPQHF.

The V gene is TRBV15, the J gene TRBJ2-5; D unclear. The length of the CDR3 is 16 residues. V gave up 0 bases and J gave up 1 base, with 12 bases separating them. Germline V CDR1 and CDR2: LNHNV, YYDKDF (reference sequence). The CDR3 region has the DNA TGTGCCACCAGCAGAGAACTACTCGGAGTCCAAGAGACCCAGTACTTC. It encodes CATSRELLGVQETQYF.

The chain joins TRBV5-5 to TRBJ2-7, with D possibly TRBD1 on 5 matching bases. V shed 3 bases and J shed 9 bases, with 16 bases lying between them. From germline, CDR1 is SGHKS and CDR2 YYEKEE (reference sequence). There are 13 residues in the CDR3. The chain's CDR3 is CASSSAGAVGQYF. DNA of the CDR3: TGTGCCAGCAGCTCCGCTGGGGCGGTCGGGCAGTACTTC.

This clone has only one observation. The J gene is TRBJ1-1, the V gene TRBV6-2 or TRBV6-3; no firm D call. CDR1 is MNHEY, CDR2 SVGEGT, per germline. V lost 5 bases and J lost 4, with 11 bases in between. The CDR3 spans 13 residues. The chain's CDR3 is CASSRTTITEAFF. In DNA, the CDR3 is TGTGCCAGCAGTCGTACTACGATCACTGAAGCTTTCTTT.

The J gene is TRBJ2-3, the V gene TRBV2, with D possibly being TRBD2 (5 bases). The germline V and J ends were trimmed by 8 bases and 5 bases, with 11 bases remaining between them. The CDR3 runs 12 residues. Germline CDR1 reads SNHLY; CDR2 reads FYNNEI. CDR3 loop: CASRREGDTQYF. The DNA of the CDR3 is TGTGCCAGCCGACGGGAAGGAGATACGCAGTATTTT. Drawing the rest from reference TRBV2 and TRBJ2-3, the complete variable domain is EPEVTQTPSHQVTQMGQEVILRCVPISNHLYFYWYRQILGQKVEFLVSFYNNEISEKSEIFDDQFSVERPDGSNFTLKIRSTKLEDSAMYFCASRREGDTQYFGPGTRLTVL.

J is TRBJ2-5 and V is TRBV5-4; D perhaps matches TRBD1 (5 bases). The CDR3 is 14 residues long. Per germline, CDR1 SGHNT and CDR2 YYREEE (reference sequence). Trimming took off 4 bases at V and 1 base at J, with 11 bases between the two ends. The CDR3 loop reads CASSDFRGQETQYF. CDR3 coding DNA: TGTGCCAGCAGCGATTTTAGGGGCCAAGAGACCCAGTACTTC.

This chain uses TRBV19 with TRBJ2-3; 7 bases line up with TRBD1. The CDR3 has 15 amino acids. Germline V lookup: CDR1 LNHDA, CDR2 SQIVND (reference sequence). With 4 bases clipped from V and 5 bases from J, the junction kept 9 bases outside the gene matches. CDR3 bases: TGTGCCAGTAGTACCCTGCCGAACAGGGGAGATACGCAGTATTTT. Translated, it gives CASSTLPNRGDTQYF.

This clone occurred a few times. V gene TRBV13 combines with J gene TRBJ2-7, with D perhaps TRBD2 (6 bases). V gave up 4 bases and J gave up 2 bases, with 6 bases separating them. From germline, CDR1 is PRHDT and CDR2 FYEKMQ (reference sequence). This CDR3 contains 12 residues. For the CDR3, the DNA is TGTGCCAGCAGCTCGGGGGCCTACGAGCAGTACTTC. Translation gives CASSSGAYEQYF.

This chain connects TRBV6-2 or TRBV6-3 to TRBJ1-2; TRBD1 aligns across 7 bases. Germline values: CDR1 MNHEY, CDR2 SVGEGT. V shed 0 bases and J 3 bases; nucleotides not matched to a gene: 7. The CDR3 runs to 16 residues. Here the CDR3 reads CASSYSPTGLDYGYTF. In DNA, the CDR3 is TGTGCCAGCAGTTACTCACCGACAGGGTTGGACTATGGCTACACCTTC.

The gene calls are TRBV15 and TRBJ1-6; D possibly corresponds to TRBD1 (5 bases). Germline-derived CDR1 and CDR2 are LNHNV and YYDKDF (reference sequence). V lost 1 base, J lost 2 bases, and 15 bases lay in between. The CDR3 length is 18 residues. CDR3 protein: CATSRGPGGGPYNSPLHF. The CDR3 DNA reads TGTGCCACCAGCAGAGGCCCGGGGGGGGGACCCTATAATTCACCCCTCCACTTT. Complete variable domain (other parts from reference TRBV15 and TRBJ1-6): DAMVIQNPRYQVTQFGKPVTLSCSQTLNHNVMYWYQQKSSQAPKLLFHYYDKDFNNEADTPDNFQSRRPNTSFCFLDIRSPGLGDTAMYLCATSRGPGGGPYNSPLHFGNGTRLTVT.

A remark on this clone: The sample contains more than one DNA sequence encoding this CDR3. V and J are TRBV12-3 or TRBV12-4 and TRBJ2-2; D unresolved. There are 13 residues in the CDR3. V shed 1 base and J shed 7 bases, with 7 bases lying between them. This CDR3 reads CASSLGAGGELFF. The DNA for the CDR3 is TGTGCCAGCAGTTTAGGGGCCGGCGGGGAGCTGTTTTTT.

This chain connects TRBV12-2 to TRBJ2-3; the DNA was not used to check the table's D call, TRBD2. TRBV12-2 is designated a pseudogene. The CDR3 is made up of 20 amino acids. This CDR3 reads CASRSRLAGAPVLSTDTQYF. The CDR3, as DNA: TGTGCAAGTCGCTCCAGACTAGCGGGGGCCCCCGTACTTAGCACAGATACGCAGTATTTT.